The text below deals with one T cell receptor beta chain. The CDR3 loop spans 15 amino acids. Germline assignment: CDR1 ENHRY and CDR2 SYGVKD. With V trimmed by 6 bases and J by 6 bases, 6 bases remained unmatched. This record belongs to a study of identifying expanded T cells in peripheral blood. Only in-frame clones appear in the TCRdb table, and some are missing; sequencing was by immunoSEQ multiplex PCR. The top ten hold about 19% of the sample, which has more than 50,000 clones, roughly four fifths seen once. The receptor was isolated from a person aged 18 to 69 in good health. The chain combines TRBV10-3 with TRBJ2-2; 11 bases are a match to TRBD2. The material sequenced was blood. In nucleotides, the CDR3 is TGTGCCATCAGGGGTAGCGGGGGGGCCGCCGGGGAGCTGTTTTTT. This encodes CAIRGSGGAAGELFF.